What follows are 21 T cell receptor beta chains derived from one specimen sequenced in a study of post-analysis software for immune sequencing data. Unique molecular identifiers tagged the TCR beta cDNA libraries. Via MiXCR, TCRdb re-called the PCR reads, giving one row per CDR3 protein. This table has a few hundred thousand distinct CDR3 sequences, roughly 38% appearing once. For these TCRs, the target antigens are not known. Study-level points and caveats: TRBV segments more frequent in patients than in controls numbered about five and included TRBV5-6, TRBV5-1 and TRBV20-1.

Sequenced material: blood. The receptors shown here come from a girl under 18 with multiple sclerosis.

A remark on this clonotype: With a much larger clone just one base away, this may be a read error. CDR3 nucleotide sequence: TGTGCCTGCAGCCAATCGAGGGGTAATGGCTACACCTTC. It translates to CACSQSRGNGYTF. V usage is TRBV3-1 and J usage is TRBJ1-2; D is perhaps TRBD1 (5 bases). There are 13 residues in the CDR3. Germline V lookup: CDR1 LGHDT, CDR2 YNNKEL (reference sequence).

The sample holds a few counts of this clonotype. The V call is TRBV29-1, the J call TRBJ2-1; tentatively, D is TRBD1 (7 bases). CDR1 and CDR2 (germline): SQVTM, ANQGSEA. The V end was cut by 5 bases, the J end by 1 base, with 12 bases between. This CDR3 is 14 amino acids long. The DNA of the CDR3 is TGCAGCGTTCCACAGGGGACTTCCTACAATGAGCAGTTCTTC. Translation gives CSVPQGTSYNEQFF.

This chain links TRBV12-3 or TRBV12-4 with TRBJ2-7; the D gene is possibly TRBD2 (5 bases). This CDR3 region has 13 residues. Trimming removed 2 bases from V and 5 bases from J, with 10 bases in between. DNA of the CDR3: TGTGCCAGCAGTTTAATGGCCGGGAACGAGCAGTACTTC. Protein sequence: CASSLMAGNEQYF.

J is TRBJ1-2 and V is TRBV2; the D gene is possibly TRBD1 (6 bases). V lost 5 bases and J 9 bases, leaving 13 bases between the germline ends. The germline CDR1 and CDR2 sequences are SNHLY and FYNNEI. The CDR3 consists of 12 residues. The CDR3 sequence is CASSPRGRSYTF. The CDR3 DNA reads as TGTGCCAGCAGTCCCAGGGGACGGAGCTACACCTTC.

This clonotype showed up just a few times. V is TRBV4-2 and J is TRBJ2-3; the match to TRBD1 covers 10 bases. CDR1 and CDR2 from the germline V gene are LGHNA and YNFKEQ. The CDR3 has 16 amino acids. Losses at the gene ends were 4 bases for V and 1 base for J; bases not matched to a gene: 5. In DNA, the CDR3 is TGTGCCAGCAGCCCGACCGGGACAGGGGGCACAGATACGCAGTATTTT. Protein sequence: CASSPTGTGGTDTQYF.

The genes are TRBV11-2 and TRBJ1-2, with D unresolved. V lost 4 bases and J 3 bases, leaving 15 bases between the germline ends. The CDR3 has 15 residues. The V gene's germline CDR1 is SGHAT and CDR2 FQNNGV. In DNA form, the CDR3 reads TGTGCCAGCAGCTGGGCGTACAGAGAAGACTATGGCTACACCTTC. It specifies CASSWAYREDYGYTF.

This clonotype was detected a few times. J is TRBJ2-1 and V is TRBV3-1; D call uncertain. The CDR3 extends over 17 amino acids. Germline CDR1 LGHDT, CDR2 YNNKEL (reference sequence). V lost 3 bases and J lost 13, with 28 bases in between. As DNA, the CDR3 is TGTGCCAGCAGCCAGACACCCGACCGAATACTGACCTTAGGCCAGTTCTTC. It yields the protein CASSQTPDRILTLGQFF.

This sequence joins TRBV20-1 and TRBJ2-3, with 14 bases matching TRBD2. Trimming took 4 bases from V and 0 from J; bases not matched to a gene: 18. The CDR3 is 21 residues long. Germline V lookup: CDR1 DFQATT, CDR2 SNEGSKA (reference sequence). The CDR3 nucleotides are TGCAGTGCTATCACCCAAATGGGACTAGCGGGGGACCGGCAAAGCACAGATACGCAGTATTTT. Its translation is CSAITQMGLAGDRQSTDTQYF.

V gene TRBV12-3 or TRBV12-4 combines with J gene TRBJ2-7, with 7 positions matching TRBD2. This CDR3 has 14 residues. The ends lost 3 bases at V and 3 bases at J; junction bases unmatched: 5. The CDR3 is CASSLGGGDYEQYF. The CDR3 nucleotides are TGTGCCAGCAGTTTGGGGGGGGGAGACTACGAGCAGTACTTC.

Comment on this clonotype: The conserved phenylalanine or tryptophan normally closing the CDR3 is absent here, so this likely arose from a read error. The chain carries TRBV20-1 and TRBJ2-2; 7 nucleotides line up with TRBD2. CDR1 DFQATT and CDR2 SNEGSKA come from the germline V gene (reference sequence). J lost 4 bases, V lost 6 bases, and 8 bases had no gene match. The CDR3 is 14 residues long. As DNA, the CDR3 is TGCAGTGCCGCAGTTGGCGGGGGCACCGGGGAGCTGTTTTGT. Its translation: CSAAVGGGTGELFC.

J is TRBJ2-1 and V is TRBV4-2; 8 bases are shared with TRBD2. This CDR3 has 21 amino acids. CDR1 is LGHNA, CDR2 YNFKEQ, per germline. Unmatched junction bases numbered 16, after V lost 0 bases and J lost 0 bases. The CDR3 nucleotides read TGTGCCAGCAGCCAAGATCGCAGACTAGCGCTTCAACGGAGCTCCTACAATGAGCAGTTCTTC. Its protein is CASSQDRRLALQRSSYNEQFF.

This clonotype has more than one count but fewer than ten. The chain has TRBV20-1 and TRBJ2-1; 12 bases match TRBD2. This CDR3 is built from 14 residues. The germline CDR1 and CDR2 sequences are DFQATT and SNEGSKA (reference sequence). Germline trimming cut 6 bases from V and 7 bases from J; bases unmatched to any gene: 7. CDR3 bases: TGCAGTGCCCTGACTAGCGGGGGAGGGAATGAGCAGTTCTTC. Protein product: CSALTSGGGNEQFF.

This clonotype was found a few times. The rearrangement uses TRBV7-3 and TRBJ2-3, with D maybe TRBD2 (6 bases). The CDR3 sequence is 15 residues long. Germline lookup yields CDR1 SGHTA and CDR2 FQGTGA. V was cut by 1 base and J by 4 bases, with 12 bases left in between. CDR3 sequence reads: CASSLRWSGPDTQYF. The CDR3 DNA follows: TGTGCCAGCAGCTTAAGATGGAGCGGGCCAGATACGCAGTATTTT.

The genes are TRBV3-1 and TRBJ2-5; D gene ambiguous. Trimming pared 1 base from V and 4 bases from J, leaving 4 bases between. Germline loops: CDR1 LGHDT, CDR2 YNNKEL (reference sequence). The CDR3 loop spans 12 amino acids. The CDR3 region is CASSQVAETQYF. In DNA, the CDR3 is TGTGCCAGCAGCCAAGTCGCAGAGACCCAGTACTTC.

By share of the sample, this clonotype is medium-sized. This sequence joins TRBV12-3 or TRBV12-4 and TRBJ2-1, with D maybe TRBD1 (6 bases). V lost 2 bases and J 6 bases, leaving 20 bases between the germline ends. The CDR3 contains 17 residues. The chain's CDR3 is CASSLKILGHGANEQFF. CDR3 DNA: TGTGCCAGCAGTTTAAAGATACTGGGACATGGGGCCAATGAGCAGTTCTTC.

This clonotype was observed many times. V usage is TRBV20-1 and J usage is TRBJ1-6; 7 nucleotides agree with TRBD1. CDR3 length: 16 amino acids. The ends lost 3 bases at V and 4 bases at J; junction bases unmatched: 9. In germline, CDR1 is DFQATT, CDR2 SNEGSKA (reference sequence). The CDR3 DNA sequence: TGCAGTGCTAGCCCGGGACAGTTCTTTTATAATTCACCCCTCCACTTT. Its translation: CSASPGQFFYNSPLHF.

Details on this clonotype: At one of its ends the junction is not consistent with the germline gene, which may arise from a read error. The CDR3 DNA is TGCGCCAGCAGCCAGGATTTGGCCGAACGCACAGATACGCACTATTTT. Protein: CASSQDLAERTDTHYF. The rearrangement joins TRBV4-3 to TRBJ2-3, with no clear D. CDR3 size: 16 residues. Per germline, CDR1 LGHNA and CDR2 YSLEER.

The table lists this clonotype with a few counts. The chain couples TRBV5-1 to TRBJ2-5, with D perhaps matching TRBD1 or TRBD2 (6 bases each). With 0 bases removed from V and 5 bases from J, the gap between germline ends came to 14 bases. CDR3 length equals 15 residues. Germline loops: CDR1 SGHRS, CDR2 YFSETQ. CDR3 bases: TGCGCCAGCAGCTTGGATCCGGGGGCGATGGAGACCCAGTACTTC. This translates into CASSLDPGAMETQYF.

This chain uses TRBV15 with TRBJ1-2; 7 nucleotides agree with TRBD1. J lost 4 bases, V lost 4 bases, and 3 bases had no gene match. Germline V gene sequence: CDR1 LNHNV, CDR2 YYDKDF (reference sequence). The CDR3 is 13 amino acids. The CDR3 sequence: CATSMEGAYGYTF. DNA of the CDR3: TGTGCCACCAGCATGGAGGGGGCCTATGGCTACACCTTC.

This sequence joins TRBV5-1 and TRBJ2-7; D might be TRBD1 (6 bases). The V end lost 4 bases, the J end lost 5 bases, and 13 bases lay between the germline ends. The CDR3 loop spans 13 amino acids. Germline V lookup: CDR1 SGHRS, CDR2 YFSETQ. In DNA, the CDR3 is TGCGCCAGCAGCATCGACAGGCACGACGAGCAGTACTTC. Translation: CASSIDRHDEQYF. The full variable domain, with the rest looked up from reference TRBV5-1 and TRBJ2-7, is KAGVTQTPRYLIKTRGQQVTLSCSPISGHRSVSWYQQTPGQGLQFLFEYFSETQRNKGNFPGRFSGRQFSNSRSEMNVSTLELGDSALYLCASSIDRHDEQYFGPGTRLTVT.

The CDR3 coding sequence is TGCAGTGCTAGAGATTTCAGGGGAAGGGCGCCCCAGCATTTT. It is translated as CSARDFRGRAPQHF. V gene TRBV20-1 combines with J gene TRBJ1-5; possibly TRBD1 for D (6 bases). The ends were cut back, 0 bases at V and 9 bases at J, with 15 bases in the middle. CDR1 is DFQATT, CDR2 SNEGSKA, per germline (reference sequence). The CDR3 is made up of 14 amino acids.